This T cell receptor (beta chain) emerged from a study of CD8 T cells in ankylosing spondylitis. Study-level results: A CD8+ phenotype characterized the disease-linked clones, which were relatively rare in peripheral blood. Significant enrichment of disease-linked clones was reportedly seen in matched ankylosing spondylitis synovial fluid. What appeared characteristic of ankylosing spondylitis blood was a TCR beta motif of seven to nine highly homologous variants. Reports of some motif variants in reactive arthritis synovial fluid and blood predate this one.

Via MiXCR, TCRdb re-called the 5' RACE reads, giving one row per CDR3 protein. The sample lists roughly 240,000 distinct CDR3 sequences, under 8.5% occurring once. This clonotype was recorded at least ten times. Its antigen is currently unknown. This TCR was recovered from a female donor with ankylosing spondylitis or in good health (not recorded which). Sequencing was done on a sample of blood, either unsorted or a sorted T cell fraction (not recorded which).

DNA for the CDR3: TGTGCCAGCAGCTTAGGTGCTAGCGGGATTGAGCAGTTCTTC. Translation gives CASSLGASGIEQFF. The rearrangement joins TRBV7-6 to TRBJ2-1, with 9 bases that match TRBD2. Germline values: CDR1 SGHVS, CDR2 FNYEAQ. With V trimmed by 1 base and J by 9 bases, 4 bases remained unmatched. This CDR3 contains 14 residues. The full variable domain, in which reference TRBV7-6 and TRBJ2-1 provide the parts outside the CDR3, is GAGVSQSPRYKVTKRGQDVALRCDPISGHVSLYWYRQALGQGPEFLTYFNYEAQQDKSGLPNDRFSAERPEGSISTLTIQRTEQRDSAMYRCASSLGASGIEQFFGPGTRLTVL.